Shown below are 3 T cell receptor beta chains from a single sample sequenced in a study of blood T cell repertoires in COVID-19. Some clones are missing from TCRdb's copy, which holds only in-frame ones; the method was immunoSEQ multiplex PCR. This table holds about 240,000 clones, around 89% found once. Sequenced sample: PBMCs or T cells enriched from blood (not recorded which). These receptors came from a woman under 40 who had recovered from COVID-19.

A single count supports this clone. In DNA, the CDR3 is TGTGCCAGTACTCTCCTCACCCAGGGGGCGGGAGGCTACACCTTC. It encodes CASTLLTQGAGGYTF. The chain recombines TRBV19 with TRBJ1-2; 8 positions agree with TRBD1. Germline values: CDR1 LNHDA, CDR2 SQIVND (reference sequence). Trimming cost V 7 bases and J 8 bases; bases outside gene matches: 15. The CDR3 consists of 15 residues.

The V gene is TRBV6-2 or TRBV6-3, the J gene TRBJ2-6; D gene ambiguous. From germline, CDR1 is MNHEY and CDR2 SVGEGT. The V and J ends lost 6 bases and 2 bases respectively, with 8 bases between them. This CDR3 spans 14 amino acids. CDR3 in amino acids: CASSPGAGANVLTF. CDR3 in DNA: TGTGCCAGCAGCCCGGGCGCTGGGGCCAACGTCCTGACTTTC.

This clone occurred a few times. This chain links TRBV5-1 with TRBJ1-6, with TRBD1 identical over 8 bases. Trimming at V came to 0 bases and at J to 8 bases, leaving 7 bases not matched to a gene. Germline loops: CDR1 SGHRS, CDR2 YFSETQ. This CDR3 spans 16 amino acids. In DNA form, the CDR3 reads TGCGCCAGCAGCTTGGTACCCACAGGGGGTGATTCACCCCTCCACTTT. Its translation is CASSLVPTGGDSPLHF.